Listed below are T cell receptor beta chains from one sample, sequenced in a study of blood T cell repertoires in COVID-19. Data came from immunoSEQ multiplex PCR; TCRdb stores just in-frame clones and leaves some out. This table holds around 130,000 clones, around nine tenths found once. The specimen sequenced was PBMCs or T cells enriched from blood (not recorded which). The receptors were gathered from a woman between 45 and 65 years old who had recovered from COVID-19. The CDR3 runs from the conserved cysteine through the conserved F or W. A D gene is named only where the DNA matches it firmly. Expanded clones are given a class, and other clones once, few, many or no size at all.

14	TRBV5-6	NA	NA	TRBJ2-4	TGTGCCAGCAGCTTGGGTATAGCCAAAAACATTCAGTACTTC	CASSLGIAKNIQYF
13	TRBV7-2	NA	NA	TRBJ2-7	TGTGCCAGCAGCGGGCCGAGCTCCTACGAGCAGTACTTC	CASSGPSSYEQYF
15	TRBV10-1	TRBD1	NA	TRBJ2-2	TGCGCCAGCAGTGAGTCCAGGGGGCAATCCGGGGAGCTGTTTTTT	CASSESRGQSGELFF
13	TRBV6-2/TRBV6-3	NA	NA	TRBJ2-7	TGTGCCAGCAGTTACTCGACCCCGAGGGATCAGTACTTC	CASSYSTPRDQYF
14	TRBV6-5	TRBD1	NA	TRBJ1-2	TGTGCCAGCAGCCCGACAGGGGGCGGCTATGGCTACACCTTC	CASSPTGGGYGYTF
13	TRBV29-1	TRBD1	NA	TRBJ1-2	TGCAGCGTTGAAAGAGGGGGCTCGAGGGGCTACACCTTC	CSVERGGSRGYTF
14	TRBV7-2	NA	NA	TRBJ1-6	TGTGCCAGCAGCCCCGGGGGGTCAGGTTCTTCCCTCCACTTT	CASSPGGSGSSLHF
17	TRBV6-2/TRBV6-3	TRBD1	NA	TRBJ2-7	TGTGCCAGCAGTTACTCGGGACCGGGACAGGGCTTCTACGAGCAGTACTTC	CASSYSGPGQGFYEQYF
14	TRBV6-1	NA	NA	TRBJ2-1	TGTGCCAGCAGTGATCAGGGGCGCACCGATGAGCAGTTCTTC	CASSDQGRTDEQFF
14	TRBV19	NA	NA	TRBJ1-5	TGTGCCAGTAGTATAGATCCGGGTATCCAGCCCCAGCATTTT	CASSIDPGIQPQHF
10	TRBV29-1	NA	NA	TRBJ1-1	TGCAGCGGACGACAGATTGAAGCTTTCTTT	CSGRQIEAFF
13	TRBV10-1	TRBD2	once	TRBJ2-5	TGCGCCAGCAGCGCCGGGGAGGGAGAGACCCAGTACTTC	CASSAGEGETQYF
16	TRBV3-1/TRBV3-2	TRBD2	NA	TRBJ2-3	TGTGCCAGCAGCCAAGGGGAAGCGGGGGATGCAGATACGCAGTATTTT	CASSQGEAGDADTQYF
16	TRBV9	TRBD2	NA	TRBJ2-5	TGTGCCAGCAGCGTAGGACTAGCGGGGGGTACAGAGACCCAGTACTTC	CASSVGLAGGTETQYF
15	TRBV11-3	TRBD2	once	TRBJ2-7	TGTGCCAGCAGCTCCACTAGCGGGGGCCTCTACGAGCAGTACTTC	CASSSTSGGLYEQYF
14	TRBV27	NA	NA	TRBJ1-2	TGTGCCAGCAGAACGAACGGGGGGTACTATGGCTACACCTTC	CASRTNGGYYGYTF
15	TRBV7-9	TRBD1	NA	TRBJ2-3	TGTGCCAGCAGCCCCGACAGGGGTCGTGGAGATACGCAGTATTTT	CASSPDRGRGDTQYF
14	TRBV3-1/TRBV3-2	NA	NA	TRBJ2-7	TGTGCCAGCAGCCAATTGGACACCGCCTACGAGCAGTACTTC	CASSQLDTAYEQYF
14	TRBV27	TRBD1	NA	TRBJ1-1	TGTGCCAGCAGTTTACAGGGGGAGAACACTGAAGCTTTCTTT	CASSLQGENTEAFF
13	TRBV7-3	NA	NA	TRBJ2-2	TGTGCCAGCAGCTCCAGGGGTCCCGGGGAGCTGTTTTTT	CASSSRGPGELFF
14	TRBV5-1	NA	once	TRBJ2-5	TGCGCCAGCAGCTTGGATGGGGGCCGGGAGACCCAGTACTTC	CASSLDGGRETQYF
16	TRBV15	NA	few	TRBJ1-5	TGTGCCACCAGCAGAGAGAGGACAGCAGTCAATCAGCCCCAGCATTTT	CATSRERTAVNQPQHF
16	TRBV7-2	TRBD1	NA	TRBJ1-4	TGTGCCAGCAGCTTAGTGGGGACAGCTACAAATGAAAAACTGTTTTTT	CASSLVGTATNEKLFF
13	TRBV27	NA	NA	TRBJ2-6	TGTGCCAGCACGGGTGGTGGGGCCAACGTCCTGACTTTC	CASTGGGANVLTF
14	TRBV3-1/TRBV3-2	TRBD1	NA	TRBJ2-7	TGTGCCAGCAGCCCCGCGGGACAGGGGTACGAGCAGTACTTC	CASSPAGQGYEQYF
16	TRBV27	NA	NA	TRBJ2-1	TGTGCCAGCAGTTTTTATGCGACAGGAGTCTACAATGAGCAGTTCTTC	CASSFYATGVYNEQFF
13	TRBV3-1/TRBV3-2	NA	once	TRBJ2-5	TGTGCCAGCAGCCCCCGTTCGGTGGAGACCCAGTACTTC	CASSPRSVETQYF
17	TRBV7-8	TRBD1	NA	TRBJ1-3	TGTGCCAGCAGCTCCCGGGACAGACAGTTCTCTGGAAACACCATATATTTT	CASSSRDRQFSGNTIYF
16	TRBV4-3	TRBD2	NA	TRBJ2-1	TGCGCCAGCAGCCAAGATAGCGGGGGGGCCTTGGGTGAGCAGTTCTTC	CASSQDSGGALGEQFF
14	TRBV5-1	NA	NA	TRBJ1-2	TGCGCCAGCAGCTTATTTACAGATAACTATGGCTACACCTTC	CASSLFTDNYGYTF
12	TRBV2	NA	NA	TRBJ2-1	TGTGCCAGCAGTGACAGGGGGGATGAGCAGTTCTTC	CASSDRGDEQFF
16	TRBV4-3	TRBD2	NA	TRBJ2-1	TGCGCCAGCAGCCTCACTAGCGGTAGCTCCTACAATGAGCAGTTCTTC	CASSLTSGSSYNEQFF
14	TRBV18	NA	few	TRBJ1-5	TGTGCCAGCTCACCAGCGGGTAGCAATCAGCCCCAGCATTTT	CASSPAGSNQPQHF
13	TRBV3-1/TRBV3-2	NA	NA	TRBJ2-5	TGTGCCAGCAGCCAAGGGAGACAAGAGACCCAGTACTTC	CASSQGRQETQYF
14	TRBV7-8	NA	NA	TRBJ2-5	TGTGCCAGCAGCTTAGGGGCAGGGGCGGAGACCCAGTACTTC	CASSLGAGAETQYF
15	TRBV27	NA	NA	TRBJ2-2	TGTGCCAGCAGTTTAGCTTCTAGCTTTGGGGGGGAGCTGTTTTTT	CASSLASSFGGELFF
15	TRBV5-6	TRBD2	NA	TRBJ2-2	TGTGCCAGCAGCCTGGGGTTAGCGGGGTCAGGGGAGCTGTTTTTT	CASSLGLAGSGELFF
14	TRBV3-1/TRBV3-2	NA	NA	TRBJ2-4	TGTGCCAGCAGTCACCGGAGGAGGAGAAACATTCAGTACTTC	CASSHRRRRNIQYF
16	TRBV6-5	NA	NA	TRBJ1-3	TGTGCCAGCAGTTACTCTTTGGGGGGTAGTGGAAACACCATATATTTT	CASSYSLGGSGNTIYF
15	TRBV27	TRBD1	NA	TRBJ2-2	TGTGCCAGCAGTCTCTGGACAGGGCATACCGGGGAGCTGTTTTTT	CASSLWTGHTGELFF
14	TRBV5-1	NA	NA	TRBJ1-1	TGCGCCAGCAGCACAGGACAGTTGAACACTGAAGCTTTCTTT	CASSTGQLNTEAFF
14	TRBV10-3	NA	NA	TRBJ2-2	TGTGCCATCAGCCAGGGGCCTCGGACCGGGGAGCTGTTTTTT	CAISQGPRTGELFF
17	TRBV6-6	NA	NA	TRBJ1-1	TGTGCCAGCAGTCGGATCGCCCCGGAGGTTCAGAACACTGAAGCTTTCTTT	CASSRIAPEVQNTEAFF
16	TRBV3-1/TRBV3-2	TRBD2	NA	TRBJ2-1	TGTGCCAGCAGTCCCCAGGTCGTGCGGGGGAATAATGAGCAGTTCTTC	CASSPQVVRGNNEQFF
14	TRBV7-3	TRBD1	NA	TRBJ1-1	TGTGCCAGCAGCTCCCCGGACAGGGGCACTGAAGCTTTCTTT	CASSSPDRGTEAFF
14	TRBV5-4	NA	NA	TRBJ1-6	TGTGCCAGCAGCGGAGCTGGGGCTCCTTCACCCCTCCACTTT	CASSGAGAPSPLHF
15	TRBV5-1	NA	NA	TRBJ1-2	TGCGCCAGCAGCTTTGAACAGGGCCCAGAAGATGGCTACACCTTC	CASSFEQGPEDGYTF
15	TRBV10-3	NA	NA	TRBJ2-7	TGTGCCATCAGACACGGACAGAGTATGGACTACGAGCAGTACTTC	CAIRHGQSMDYEQYF
15	TRBV19	TRBD2	NA	TRBJ2-3	TGTGCCAGTAGTGGCGGGGGGGCCAGCACAGATACGCAGTATTTT	CASSGGGASTDTQYF
13	TRBV2	NA	NA	TRBJ2-7	TGTGCCAGCAGTGCCGCCAGGACCTACGAGCAGTACTTC	CASSAARTYEQYF
12	TRBV12-3/TRBV12-4	TRBD1	once	TRBJ1-1	TGTGCCACCCGATTAGGGACAGGGGAAGCTTTCTTT	CATRLGTGEAFF
14	TRBV7-3	NA	NA	TRBJ2-1	TGTGCCAGCAGCTTATTCAGGGATGGAAATGAGCAGTTCTTC	CASSLFRDGNEQFF
16	TRBV21-1	NA	once	TRBJ2-7	TGTGCCAGCAGCCAACTGGGGGGAGTCACCGGGGACGAGCAGTACTTC	CASSQLGGVTGDEQYF